This T cell receptor (beta chain) was obtained from a study of T-cell reconstitution after alpha-beta-depleted transplantation in children. Notes on the study in general: Surviving recipient T cells and thymic progenitors accounted for the high day-60 TCRbeta diversity observed in some patients. At the one-year point after transplant, T-cell counts and TCRbeta diversity were found to come mostly from T cells that had been newly produced. Alpha-beta T cells about two months after transplant reportedly derived from several hundred expanded graft clones.

Comment on this clonotype: Antigen unknown.

Library preparation (for TCRbeta) was performed with unique molecular identifiers. TCRdb recomputed calls from the PCR reads with MiXCR, one row per CDR3 protein. The sample includes some 450,000 distinct CDR3 sequences, about 40% of them seen just once. The CDR3 contains 16 residues. Trimming left V 5 bases short and J 4 bases short, with 21 bases between. Germline loops: CDR1 SGHKS, CDR2 YYEKEE (reference sequence). This material consisted of PBMCs, taken before TCRalphabeta/CD19-depleted stem cell transplant. This sequence was found in a girl aged 2-10 years with aplastic anemia, due to receive a stem cell transplant. The J gene is TRBJ1-2, the V gene TRBV5-5; unclear D gene. The CDR3 reads CASRFTRALEGYGYTF. For the CDR3, the DNA is TGTGCCAGCAGGTTTACTAGGGCACTAGAAGGCTATGGCTACACCTTC.